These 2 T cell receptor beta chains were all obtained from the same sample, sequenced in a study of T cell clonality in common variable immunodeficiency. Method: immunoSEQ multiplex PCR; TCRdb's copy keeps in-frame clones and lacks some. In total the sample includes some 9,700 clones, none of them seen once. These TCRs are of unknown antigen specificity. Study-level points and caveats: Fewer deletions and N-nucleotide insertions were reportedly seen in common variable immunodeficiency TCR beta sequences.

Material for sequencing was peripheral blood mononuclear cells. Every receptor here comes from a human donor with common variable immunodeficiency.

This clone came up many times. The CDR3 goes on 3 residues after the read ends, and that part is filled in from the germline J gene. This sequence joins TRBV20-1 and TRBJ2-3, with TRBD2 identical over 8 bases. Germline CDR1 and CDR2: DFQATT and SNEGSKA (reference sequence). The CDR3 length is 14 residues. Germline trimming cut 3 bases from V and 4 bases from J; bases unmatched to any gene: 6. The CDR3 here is CSASWTSSADTQYF. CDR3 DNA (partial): TGCAGTGCTAGCTGGACTAGCTCCGCAGATACG.

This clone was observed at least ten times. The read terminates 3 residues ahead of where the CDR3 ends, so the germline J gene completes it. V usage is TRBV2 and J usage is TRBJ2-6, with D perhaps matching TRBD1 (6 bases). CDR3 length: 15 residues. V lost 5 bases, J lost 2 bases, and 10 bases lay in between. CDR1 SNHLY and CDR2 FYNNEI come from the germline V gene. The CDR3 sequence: CASSLDSAGANVLTF. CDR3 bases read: TGTGCCAGCAGTTTGGACAGTGCTGGGGCCAACGTC.